This TCR beta chain was observed in a study of T cell responses to AZD1222 COVID-19 vaccine. This CDR3 has 17 amino acids. CDR1 is SGHVS, CDR2 FNYEAQ, per germline. The V gene end was trimmed by 5 bases and the J gene end by 1 base; junction bases not matched to a gene: 8. This clone was seen once. TCRdb's table, derived via immunoSEQ multiplex PCR, lists solely in-frame clones and lacks some. This sample yields about 120,000 clones, of which more than 75% are seen a single time; roughly 3.5% belongs to the top ten. V gene TRBV7-6 combines with J gene TRBJ2-5; 12 positions match TRBD2. This TCR was recovered from an adult in good health. The source material was peripheral blood, sampled on day 0 of AZD1222 vaccination. The CDR3 sequence: CASSPTGTSGFQETQYF. Here the CDR3 DNA reads TGTGCCAGCAGCCCTACCGGGACTAGCGGGTTCCAAGAGACCCAGTACTTC.